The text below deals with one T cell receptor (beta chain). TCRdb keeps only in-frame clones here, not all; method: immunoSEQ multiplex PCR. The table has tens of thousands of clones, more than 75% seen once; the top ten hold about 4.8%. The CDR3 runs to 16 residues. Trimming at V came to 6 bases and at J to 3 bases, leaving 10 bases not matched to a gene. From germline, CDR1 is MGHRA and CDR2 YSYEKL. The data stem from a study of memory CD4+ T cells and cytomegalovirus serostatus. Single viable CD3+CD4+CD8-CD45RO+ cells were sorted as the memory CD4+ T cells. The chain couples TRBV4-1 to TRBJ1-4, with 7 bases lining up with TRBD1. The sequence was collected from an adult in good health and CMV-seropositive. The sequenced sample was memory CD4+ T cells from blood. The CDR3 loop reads CASRYRGMSANEKLFF. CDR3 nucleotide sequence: TGCGCCAGCAGGTACAGGGGCATGAGTGCTAATGAAAAACTGTTTTTT.